This T cell receptor beta chain is from a study of OX40 agonist ivuxolimab in advanced cancers. For context, the study as a whole: Ivuxolimab, which targeted the costimulatory receptor OX40 (CD134), was an agonistic, fully human IgG2 monoclonal antibody. The paper reports the monotherapy dose-escalation portion (N ≈ 52 patients) of the phase I ivuxolimab trial. The purpose of peripheral TCRbeta sequencing was to test whether ivuxolimab changed TCR sequence diversity and led to clonal T-cell expansion. Partial responses occurred in three dose-escalation patients, of whom one had hepatocellular carcinoma and two had cutaneous melanoma. The dose-escalation cohort was about 83% male with a mean age of about 60 years, ranging from about 23 to 85. Intravenous ivuxolimab was administered to patients every 2 weeks at six dose levels: 0.01, 0.1, 0.3, 1.5, 3 and 10 mg/kg. Of the roughly 50 dose-escalation patients, hepatocellular carcinoma was present in 19, melanoma in approximately 15, renal cell carcinoma in 9 and head and neck cancer in 9. Patients were allowed to have had prior anti-PD-1, anti-PD-L1 or anti-CTLA-4 therapy, and about 40% of the dose-escalation patients had been treated with checkpoint inhibitors. The paper as a whole reports these results and caveats: In partial responders in the 0.1-3.0 mg/kg groups, normalized peripheral clonal expansion was found to be among the lowest, especially among CD8+ T cells. At doses of 0.1 to 3.0 mg/kg, clonal expansion of both CD4+ and CD8+ T cells in blood was seen between baseline and week 6. Low levels of normalized T-cell clonal expansion were also shown by some nonresponding patients. After ivuxolimab, more expanded clones were found on average in CD8+ T cells than in CD4+ T cells. Which antigens the clonally expanded peripheral T cells were specific for was not determined.

Trimming removed 8 bases from V and 4 bases from J, leaving 15 bases between the germline ends. Looking up the germline V gene yields CDR1 MDHEN and CDR2 SYDVKM. The CDR3 measures 13 amino acids from cysteine to phenylalanine. The only DNA kept is the CDR3, 39 bases in frame from the first base. The trial excluded patients who had a history of autoimmune disease or were on systemic immunosuppression. Peripheral blood for TCR sequencing was collected from all dose cohorts at baseline, on cycle 4 day 1, and on cycle 7 day 1. The samples were taken from a phase I, first-in-human, multicenter, open-label dose-escalation trial of ivuxolimab. Adults with locally advanced or metastatic head and neck squamous cell, hepatocellular, melanoma or renal cell carcinoma were enrolled in the trial. Before TCR sequencing, CD4+ and CD8+ T cells were separately sorted from peripheral blood. Genomic DNA was isolated from the sorted cells so that the TCRbeta CDR3 region could be sequenced. The immunoSEQ Assay was used to sequence the TCRbeta CDR3 regions. TCRdb mirrors the immuneACCESS table, restricted to in-frame sequences. Some clones are absent from its copies; in checked studies, under half trace to an unresolved V gene, and the reason for the others is unknown. For this sample there are about 64,000 clones; about 90% appear just once. The top ten clones comprise over 4% of the sample.

Points on this clone: This clone's antigen is unknown. The input lacks base qualities; no much larger clone sits a single base away.

The source of this sequence is an adult with an advanced solid tumor such as melanoma, head and neck, liver or kidney cancer. Rearrangement joined TRBV28 to TRBJ2-7; 5 matching bases give a weak D call of TRBD2. Sequencing was performed on CD4+ or CD8+ T cells sorted from blood, taken in a trial of the OX40 agonist ivuxolimab. The CDR3 here reads CASLRELPYEQYF. The bases read TGTGCCAGCTTACGGGAACTCCCTTACGAGCAGTACTTC.